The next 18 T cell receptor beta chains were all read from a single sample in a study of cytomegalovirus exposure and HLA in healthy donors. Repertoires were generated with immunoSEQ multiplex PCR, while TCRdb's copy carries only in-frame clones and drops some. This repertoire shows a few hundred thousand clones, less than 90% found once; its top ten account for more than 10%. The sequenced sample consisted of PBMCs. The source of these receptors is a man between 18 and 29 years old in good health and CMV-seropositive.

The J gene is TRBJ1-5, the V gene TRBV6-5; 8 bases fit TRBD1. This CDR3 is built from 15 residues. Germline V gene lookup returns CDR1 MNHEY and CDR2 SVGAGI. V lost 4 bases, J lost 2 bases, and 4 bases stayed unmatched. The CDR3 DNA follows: TGTGCCAGCAGTTCCCAGGGGGCGGGCAATCAGCCCCAGCATTTT. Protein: CASSSQGAGNQPQHF.

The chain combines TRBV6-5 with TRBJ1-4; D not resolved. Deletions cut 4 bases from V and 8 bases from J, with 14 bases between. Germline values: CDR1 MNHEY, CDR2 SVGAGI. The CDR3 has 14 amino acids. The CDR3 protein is CASSSADLREKLFF. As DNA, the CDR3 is TGTGCCAGCAGTTCGGCAGATTTACGAGAAAAACTGTTTTTT.

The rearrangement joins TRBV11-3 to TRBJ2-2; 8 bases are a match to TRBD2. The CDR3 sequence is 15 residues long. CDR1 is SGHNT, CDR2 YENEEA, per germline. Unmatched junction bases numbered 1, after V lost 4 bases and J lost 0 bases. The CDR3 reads CASSSGLANTGELFF. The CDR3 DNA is TGTGCCAGCAGCTCGGGACTAGCGAACACCGGGGAGCTGTTTTTT.

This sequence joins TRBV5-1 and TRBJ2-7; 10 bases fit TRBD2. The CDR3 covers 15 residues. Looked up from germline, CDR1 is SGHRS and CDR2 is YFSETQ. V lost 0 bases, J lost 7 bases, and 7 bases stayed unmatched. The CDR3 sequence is CASSLGLAGVGEQYF. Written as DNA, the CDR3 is TGCGCCAGCAGCTTGGGGCTAGCGGGAGTGGGTGAGCAGTACTTC.

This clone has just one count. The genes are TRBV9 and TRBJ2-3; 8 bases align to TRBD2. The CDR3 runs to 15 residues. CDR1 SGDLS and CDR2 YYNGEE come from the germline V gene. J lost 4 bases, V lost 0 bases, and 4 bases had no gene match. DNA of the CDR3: TGTGCCAGCAGCGTAGGGGGACTAGTATCAGATACGCAGTATTTT. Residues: CASSVGGLVSDTQYF. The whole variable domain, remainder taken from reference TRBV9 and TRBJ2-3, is DSGVTQTPKHLITATGQRVTLRCSPRSGDLSVYWYQQSLDQGLQFLIQYYNGEERAKGNILERFSAQQFPDLHSELNLSSLELGDSALYFCASSVGGLVSDTQYFGPGTRLTVL.

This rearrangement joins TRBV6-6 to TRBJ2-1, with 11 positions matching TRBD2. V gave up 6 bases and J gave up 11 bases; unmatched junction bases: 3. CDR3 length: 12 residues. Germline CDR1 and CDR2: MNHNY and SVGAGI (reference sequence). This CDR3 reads CASRRLAGQQFF. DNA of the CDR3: TGTGCCAGCAGGCGACTAGCGGGGCAGCAGTTCTTC.

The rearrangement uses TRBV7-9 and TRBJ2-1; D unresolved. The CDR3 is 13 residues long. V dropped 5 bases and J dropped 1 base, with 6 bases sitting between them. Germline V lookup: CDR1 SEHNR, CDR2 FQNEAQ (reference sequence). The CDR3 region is CASSKESYNEQFF. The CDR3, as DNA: TGTGCCAGCAGCAAGGAGTCCTACAATGAGCAGTTCTTC.

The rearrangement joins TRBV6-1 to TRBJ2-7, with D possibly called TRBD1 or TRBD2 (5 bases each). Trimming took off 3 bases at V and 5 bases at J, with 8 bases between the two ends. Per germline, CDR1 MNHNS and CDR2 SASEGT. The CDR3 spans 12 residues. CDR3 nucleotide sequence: TGTGCCAGCAGTGAGAGGGGCCACGAGCAGTACTTC. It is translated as CASSERGHEQYF.

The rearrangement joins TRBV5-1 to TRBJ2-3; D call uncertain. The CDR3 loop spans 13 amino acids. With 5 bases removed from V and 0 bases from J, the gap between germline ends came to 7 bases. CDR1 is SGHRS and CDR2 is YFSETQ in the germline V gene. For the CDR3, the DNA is TGCGCCAGCAGAGGCGGAAGCACAGATACGCAGTATTTT. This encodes CASRGGSTDTQYF.

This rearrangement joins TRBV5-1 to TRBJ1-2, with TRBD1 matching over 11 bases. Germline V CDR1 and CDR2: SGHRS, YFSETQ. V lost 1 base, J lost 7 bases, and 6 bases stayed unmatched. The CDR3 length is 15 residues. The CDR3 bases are TGCGCCAGCAGCTTGAGAGGACAGGGGGCGATTGGCTACACCTTC. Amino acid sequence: CASSLRGQGAIGYTF.

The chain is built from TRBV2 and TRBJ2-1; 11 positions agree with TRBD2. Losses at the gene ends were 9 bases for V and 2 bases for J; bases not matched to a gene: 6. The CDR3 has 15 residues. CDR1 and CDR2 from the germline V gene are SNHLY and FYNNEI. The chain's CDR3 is CASLWGLAAYNEQFF. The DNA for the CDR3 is TGTGCCAGTCTATGGGGACTAGCGGCCTACAATGAGCAGTTCTTC.

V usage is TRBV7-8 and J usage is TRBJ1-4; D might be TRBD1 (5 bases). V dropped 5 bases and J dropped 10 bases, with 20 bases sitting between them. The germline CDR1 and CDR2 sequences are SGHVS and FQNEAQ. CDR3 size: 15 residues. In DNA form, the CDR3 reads TGTGCCAGCAGCCCATATGGGGCGGCCTTGGGAAAACTGTTTTTT. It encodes CASSPYGAALGKLFF.

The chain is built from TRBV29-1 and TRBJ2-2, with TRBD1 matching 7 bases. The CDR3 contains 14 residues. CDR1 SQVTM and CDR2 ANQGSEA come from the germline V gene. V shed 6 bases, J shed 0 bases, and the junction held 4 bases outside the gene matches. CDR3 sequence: CSVYRGSNTGELFF. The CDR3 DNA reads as TGCAGCGTCTACAGGGGCTCGAACACCGGGGAGCTGTTTTTT.

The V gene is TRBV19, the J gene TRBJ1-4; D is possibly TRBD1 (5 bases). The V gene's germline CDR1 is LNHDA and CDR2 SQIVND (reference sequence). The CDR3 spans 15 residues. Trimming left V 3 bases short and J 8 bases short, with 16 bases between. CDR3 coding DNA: TGTGCCAGTAGTATCCGGGACCCGCGCAGCGAAAAACTGTTTTTT. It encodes CASSIRDPRSEKLFF. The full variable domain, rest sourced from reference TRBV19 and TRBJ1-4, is DGGITQSPKYLFRKEGQNVTLSCEQNLNHDAMYWYRQDPGQGLRLIYYSQIVNDFQKGDIAEGYSVSREKKESFPLTVTSAQKNPTAFYLCASSIRDPRSEKLFFGSGTQLSVL.

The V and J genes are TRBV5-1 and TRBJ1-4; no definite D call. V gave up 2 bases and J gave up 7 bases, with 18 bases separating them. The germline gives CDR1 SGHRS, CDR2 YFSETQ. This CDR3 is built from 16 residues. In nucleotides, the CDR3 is TGCGCCAGCAGCTTTACCAGTACGGGCATGGGTGAAAAACTGTTTTTT. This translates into CASSFTSTGMGEKLFF.

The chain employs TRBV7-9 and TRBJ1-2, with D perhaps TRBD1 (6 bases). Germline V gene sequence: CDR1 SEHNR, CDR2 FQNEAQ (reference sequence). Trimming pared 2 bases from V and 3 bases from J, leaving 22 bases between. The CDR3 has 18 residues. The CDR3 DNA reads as TGTGCCAGCAGCTTAAGGGAAGGGACACCCGATAGGGACTATGGCTACACCTTC. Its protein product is CASSLREGTPDRDYGYTF.

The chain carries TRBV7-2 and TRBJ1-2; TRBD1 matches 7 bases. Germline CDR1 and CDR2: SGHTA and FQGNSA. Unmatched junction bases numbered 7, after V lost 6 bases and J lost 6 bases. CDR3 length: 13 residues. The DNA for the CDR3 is TGTGCCAGCAGAAAACAGGGGACCGATGGCTACACCTTC. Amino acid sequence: CASRKQGTDGYTF. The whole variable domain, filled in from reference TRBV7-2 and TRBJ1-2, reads GAGVSQSPSNKVTEKGKDVELRCDPISGHTALYWYRQSLGQGLEFLIYFQGNSAPDKSGLPSDRFSAERTGGSVSTLTIQRTQQEDSAVYLCASRKQGTDGYTFGSGTRLTVV.

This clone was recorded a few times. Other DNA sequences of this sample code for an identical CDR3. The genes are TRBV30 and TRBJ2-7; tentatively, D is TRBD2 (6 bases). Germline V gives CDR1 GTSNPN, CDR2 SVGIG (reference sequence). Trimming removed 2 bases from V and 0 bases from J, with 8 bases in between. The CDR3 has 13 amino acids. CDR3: CAWSRDSSYEQYF. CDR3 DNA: TGTGCCTGGAGTCGGGACTCCTCCTACGAGCAGTACTTC.